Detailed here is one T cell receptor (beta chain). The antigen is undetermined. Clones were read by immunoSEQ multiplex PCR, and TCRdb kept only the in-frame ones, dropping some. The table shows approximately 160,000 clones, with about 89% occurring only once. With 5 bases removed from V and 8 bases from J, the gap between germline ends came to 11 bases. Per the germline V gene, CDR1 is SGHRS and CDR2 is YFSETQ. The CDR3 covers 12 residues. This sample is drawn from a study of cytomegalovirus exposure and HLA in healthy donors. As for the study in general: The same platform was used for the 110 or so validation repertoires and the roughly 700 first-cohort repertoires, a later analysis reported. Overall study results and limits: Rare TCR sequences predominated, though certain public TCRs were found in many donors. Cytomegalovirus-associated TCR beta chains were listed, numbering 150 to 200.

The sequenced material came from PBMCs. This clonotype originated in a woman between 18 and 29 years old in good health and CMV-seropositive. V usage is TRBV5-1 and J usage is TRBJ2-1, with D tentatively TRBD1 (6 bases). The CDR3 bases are TGCGCCAGCAGAGGGGGACCGGATGAGCAGTTCTTC. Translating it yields CASRGGPDEQFF. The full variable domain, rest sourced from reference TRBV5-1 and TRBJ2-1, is KAGVTQTPRYLIKTRGQQVTLSCSPISGHRSVSWYQQTPGQGLQFLFEYFSETQRNKGNFPGRFSGRQFSNSRSEMNVSTLELGDSALYLCASRGGPDEQFFGPGTRLTVL.